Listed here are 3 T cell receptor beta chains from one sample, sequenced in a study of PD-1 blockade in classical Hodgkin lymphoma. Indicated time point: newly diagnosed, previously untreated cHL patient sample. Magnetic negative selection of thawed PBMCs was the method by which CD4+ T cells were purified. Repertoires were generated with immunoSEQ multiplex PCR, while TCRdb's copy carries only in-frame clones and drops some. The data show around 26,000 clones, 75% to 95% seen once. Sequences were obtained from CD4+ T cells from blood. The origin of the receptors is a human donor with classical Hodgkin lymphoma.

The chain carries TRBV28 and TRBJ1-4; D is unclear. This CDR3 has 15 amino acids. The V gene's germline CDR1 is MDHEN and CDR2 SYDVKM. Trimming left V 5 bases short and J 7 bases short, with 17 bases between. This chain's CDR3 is CASSPGFGVGEKLFF. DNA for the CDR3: TGTGCCAGCAGTCCGGGCTTCGGGGTTGGTGAAAAACTGTTTTTT.

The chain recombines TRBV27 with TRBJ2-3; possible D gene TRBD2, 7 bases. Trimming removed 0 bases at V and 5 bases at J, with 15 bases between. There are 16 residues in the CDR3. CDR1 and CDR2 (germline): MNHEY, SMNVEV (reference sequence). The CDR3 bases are TGTGCCAGCAGTTTATCGGCGGGGGCGAGAGGAGATACGCAGTATTTT. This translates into CASSLSAGARGDTQYF.

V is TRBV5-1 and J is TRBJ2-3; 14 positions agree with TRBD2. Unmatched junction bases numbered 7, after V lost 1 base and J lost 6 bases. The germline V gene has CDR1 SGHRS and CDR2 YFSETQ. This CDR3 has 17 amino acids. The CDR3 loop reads CASSLTTSGGATDTQYF. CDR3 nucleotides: TGCGCCAGCAGCTTGACGACTAGCGGGGGGGCCACTGATACGCAGTATTTT.